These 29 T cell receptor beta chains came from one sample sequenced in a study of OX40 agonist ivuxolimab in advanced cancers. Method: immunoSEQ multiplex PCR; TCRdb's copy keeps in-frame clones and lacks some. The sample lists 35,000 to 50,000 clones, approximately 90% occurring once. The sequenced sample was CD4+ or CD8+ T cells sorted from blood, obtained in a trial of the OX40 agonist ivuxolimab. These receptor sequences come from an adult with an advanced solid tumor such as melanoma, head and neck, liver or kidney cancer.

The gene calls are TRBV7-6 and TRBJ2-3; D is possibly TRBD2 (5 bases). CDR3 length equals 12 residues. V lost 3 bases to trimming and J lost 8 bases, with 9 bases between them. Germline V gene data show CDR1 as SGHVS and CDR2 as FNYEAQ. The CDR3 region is CASSFESGTQYF. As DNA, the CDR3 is TGTGCCAGCAGCTTTGAGAGCGGTACGCAGTATTTT.

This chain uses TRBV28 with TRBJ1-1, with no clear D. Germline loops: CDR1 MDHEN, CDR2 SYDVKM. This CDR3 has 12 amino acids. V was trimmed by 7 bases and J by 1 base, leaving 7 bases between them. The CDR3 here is CASKEENTEAFF. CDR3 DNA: TGTGCCAGCAAGGAGGAGAACACTGAAGCTTTCTTT.

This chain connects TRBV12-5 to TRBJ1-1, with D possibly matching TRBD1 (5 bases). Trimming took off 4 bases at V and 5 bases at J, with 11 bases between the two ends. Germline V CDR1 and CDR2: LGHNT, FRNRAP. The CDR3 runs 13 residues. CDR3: CASGSVAGTEAFF. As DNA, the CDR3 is TGTGCTAGTGGTTCAGTCGCAGGGACTGAAGCTTTCTTT.

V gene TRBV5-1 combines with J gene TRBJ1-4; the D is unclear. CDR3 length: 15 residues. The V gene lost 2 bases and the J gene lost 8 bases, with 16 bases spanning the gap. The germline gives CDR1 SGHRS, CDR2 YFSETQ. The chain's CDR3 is CASSFFSGFGEKLFF. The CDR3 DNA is TGCGCCAGCAGCTTCTTTTCAGGCTTCGGCGAAAAACTGTTTTTT.

The CDR3 region has the DNA TGTGCCAGTAGTAGACGTCTAGGATCCTGGGACTACGAGCAGTACTTC. Residues: CASSRRLGSWDYEQYF. The chain links TRBV19 to TRBJ2-7; D not resolved. The V gene's germline CDR1 is LNHDA and CDR2 SQIVND (reference sequence). The CDR3 is made up of 16 amino acids. V dropped 4 bases and J dropped 3 bases, with 19 bases sitting between them.

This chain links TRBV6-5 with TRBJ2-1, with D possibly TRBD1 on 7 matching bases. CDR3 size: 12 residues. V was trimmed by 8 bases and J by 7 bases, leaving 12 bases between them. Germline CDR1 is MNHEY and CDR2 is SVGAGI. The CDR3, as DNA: TGTGCCAGCGGGGAGGACAGGAATGAGCAGTTCTTC. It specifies CASGEDRNEQFF.

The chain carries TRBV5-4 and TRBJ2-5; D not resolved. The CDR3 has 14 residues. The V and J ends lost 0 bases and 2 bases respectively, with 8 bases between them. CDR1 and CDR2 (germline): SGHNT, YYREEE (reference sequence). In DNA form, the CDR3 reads TGTGCCAGCAGCTTGGGGGCAGGTCAAGAGACCCAGTACTTC. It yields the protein CASSLGAGQETQYF. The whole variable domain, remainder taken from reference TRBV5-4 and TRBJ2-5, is ETGVTQSPTHLIKTRGQQVTLRCSSQSGHNTVSWYQQALGQGPQFIFQYYREEENGRGNFPPRFSGLQFPNYSSELNVNALELDDSALYLCASSLGAGQETQYFGPGTRLLVL.

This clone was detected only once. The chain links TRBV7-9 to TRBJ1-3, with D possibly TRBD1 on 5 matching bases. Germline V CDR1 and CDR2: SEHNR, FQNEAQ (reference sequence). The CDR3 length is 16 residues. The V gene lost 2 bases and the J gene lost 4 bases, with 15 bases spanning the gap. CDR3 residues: CASSLRVTAEGNTIYF. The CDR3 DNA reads TGTGCCAGCAGCTTAAGGGTGACAGCTGAAGGAAACACCATATATTTT. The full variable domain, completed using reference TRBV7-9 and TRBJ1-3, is DTGVSQNPRHKITKRGQNVTFRCDPISEHNRLYWYRQTLGQGPEFLTYFQNEAQLEKSRLLSDRFSAERPKGSFSTLEIQRTEQGDSAMYLCASSLRVTAEGNTIYFGEGSWLTVV.

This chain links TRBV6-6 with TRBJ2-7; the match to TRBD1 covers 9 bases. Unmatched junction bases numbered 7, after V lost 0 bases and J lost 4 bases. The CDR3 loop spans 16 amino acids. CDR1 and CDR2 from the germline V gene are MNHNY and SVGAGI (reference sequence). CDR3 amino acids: CASSYSTGQGRYEQYF. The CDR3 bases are TGTGCCAGCAGTTACTCTACGGGACAGGGAAGGTACGAGCAGTACTTC.

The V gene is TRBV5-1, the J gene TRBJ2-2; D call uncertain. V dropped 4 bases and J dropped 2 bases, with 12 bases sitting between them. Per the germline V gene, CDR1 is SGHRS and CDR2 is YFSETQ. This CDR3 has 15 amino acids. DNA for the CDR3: TGCGCCAGCAGCGTCCTACGTAGTAACACCGGGGAGCTGTTTTTT. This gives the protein CASSVLRSNTGELFF.

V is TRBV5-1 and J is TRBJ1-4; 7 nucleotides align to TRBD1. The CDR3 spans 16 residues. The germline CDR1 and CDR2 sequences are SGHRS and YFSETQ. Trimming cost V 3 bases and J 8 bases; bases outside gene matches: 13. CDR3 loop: CASSSTAGGLEEKLFF. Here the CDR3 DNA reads TGCGCCAGCAGCTCGACTGCAGGGGGTCTGGAGGAAAAACTGTTTTTT.

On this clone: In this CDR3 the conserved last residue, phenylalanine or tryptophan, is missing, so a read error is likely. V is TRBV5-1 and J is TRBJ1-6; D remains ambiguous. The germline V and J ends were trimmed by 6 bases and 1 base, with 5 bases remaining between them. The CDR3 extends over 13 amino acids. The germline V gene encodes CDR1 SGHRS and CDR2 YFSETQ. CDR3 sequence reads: CASKQSYNSPLHL. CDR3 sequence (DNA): TGCGCCAGCAAACAGTCCTATAATTCACCCCTCCACCTT.

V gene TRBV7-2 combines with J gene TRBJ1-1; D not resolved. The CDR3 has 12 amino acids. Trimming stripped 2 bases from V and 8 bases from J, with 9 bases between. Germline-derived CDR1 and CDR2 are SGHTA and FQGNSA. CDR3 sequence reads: CASSLLGLEAFF. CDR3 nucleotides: TGTGCCAGCAGCTTATTAGGACTAGAAGCTTTCTTT.

The chain's CDR3 is CASSGGGSGNQPQHF. The CDR3 DNA sequence: TGTGCCAGCAGTGGGGGGGGGTCGGGCAATCAGCCCCAGCATTTT. This rearrangement joins TRBV25-1 to TRBJ1-5, with D possibly matching TRBD1 (5 bases). Between the trimmed V and J ends, which lost 4 bases and 2 bases, there was a span of 12 bases. CDR3 length equals 15 residues. Per germline, CDR1 MGHDK and CDR2 SYGVNS. Full variable domain (outside the CDR3, taken from reference TRBV25-1 and TRBJ1-5): EADIYQTPRYLVIGTGKKITLECSQTMGHDKMYWYQQDPGMELHLIHYSYGVNSTEKGDLSSESTVSRIRTEHFPLTLESARPSHTSQYLCASSGGGSGNQPQHFGDGTRLSIL.

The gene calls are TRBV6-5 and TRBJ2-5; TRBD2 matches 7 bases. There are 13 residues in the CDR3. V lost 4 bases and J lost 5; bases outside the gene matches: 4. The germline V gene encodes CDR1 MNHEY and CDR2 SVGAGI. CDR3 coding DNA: TGTGCCAGCAGTTTTCGGGGGGTTGAGACCCAGTACTTC. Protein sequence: CASSFRGVETQYF.

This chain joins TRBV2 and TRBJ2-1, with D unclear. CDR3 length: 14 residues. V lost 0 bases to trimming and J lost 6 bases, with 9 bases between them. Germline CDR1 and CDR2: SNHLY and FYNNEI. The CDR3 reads CASSEASTSNEQFF. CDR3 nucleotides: TGTGCCAGCAGTGAAGCGAGTACCTCCAATGAGCAGTTCTTC.

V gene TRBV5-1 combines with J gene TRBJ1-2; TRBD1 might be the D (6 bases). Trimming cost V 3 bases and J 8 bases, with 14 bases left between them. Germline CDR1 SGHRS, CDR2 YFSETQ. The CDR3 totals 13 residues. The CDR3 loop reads CASSSGGSSGYTF. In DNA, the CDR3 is TGCGCCAGCAGCTCGGGGGGCTCTAGCGGCTACACCTTC. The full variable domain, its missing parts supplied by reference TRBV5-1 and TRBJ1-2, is KAGVTQTPRYLIKTRGQQVTLSCSPISGHRSVSWYQQTPGQGLQFLFEYFSETQRNKGNFPGRFSGRQFSNSRSEMNVSTLELGDSALYLCASSSGGSSGYTFGSGTRLTVV.

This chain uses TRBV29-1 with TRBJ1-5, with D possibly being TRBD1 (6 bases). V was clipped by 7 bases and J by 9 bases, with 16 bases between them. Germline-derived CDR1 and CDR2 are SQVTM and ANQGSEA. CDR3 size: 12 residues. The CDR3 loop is CSATGGGGPQHF. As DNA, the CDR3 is TGCAGCGCGACAGGAGGAGGGGGGCCCCAGCATTTT.

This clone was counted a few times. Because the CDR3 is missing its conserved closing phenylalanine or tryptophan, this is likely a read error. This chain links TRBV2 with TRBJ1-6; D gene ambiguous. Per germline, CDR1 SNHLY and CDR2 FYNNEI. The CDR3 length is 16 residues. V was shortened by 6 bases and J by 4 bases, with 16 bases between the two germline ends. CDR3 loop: CASRTYAGAYNSPLHL. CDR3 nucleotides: TGTGCCAGCAGGACATATGCAGGTGCTTATAATTCACCCCTCCACCTT.

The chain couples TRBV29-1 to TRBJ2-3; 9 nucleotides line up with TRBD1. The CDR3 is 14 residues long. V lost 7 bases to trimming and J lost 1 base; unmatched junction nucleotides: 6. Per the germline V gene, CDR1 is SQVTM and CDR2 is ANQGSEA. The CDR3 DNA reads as TGCAGCGAGCTAGGGGACAGGGGCACAGATACGCAGTATTTT. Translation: CSELGDRGTDTQYF.

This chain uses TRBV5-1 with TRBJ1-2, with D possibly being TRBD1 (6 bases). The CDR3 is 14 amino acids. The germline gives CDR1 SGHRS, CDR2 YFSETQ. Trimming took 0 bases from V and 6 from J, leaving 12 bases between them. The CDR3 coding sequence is TGCGCCAGCAGCTTGGTAGGGGGTGCGGATGGCTACACCTTC. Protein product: CASSLVGGADGYTF.

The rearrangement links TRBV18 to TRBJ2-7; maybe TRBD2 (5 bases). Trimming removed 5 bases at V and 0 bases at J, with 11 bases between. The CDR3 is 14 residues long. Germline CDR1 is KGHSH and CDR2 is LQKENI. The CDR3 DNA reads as TGTGCCAGCTCAACTGGACTCCTCTCCTACGAGCAGTACTTC. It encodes CASSTGLLSYEQYF.

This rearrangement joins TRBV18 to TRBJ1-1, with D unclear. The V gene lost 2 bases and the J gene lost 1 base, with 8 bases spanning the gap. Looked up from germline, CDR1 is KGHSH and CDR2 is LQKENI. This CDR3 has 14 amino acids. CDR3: CASSPAGSNTEAFF. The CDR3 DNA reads TGTGCCAGCTCACCAGCAGGATCGAACACTGAAGCTTTCTTT.

In DNA form, the CDR3 reads TGCAGCGTTGACCTTCAGGGTGCGAACACTGAAGCTTTCTTT. It is translated as CSVDLQGANTEAFF. The chain recombines TRBV29-1 with TRBJ1-1, with D perhaps matching TRBD1 (5 bases). The V gene lost 3 bases and the J gene lost 1 base, with 12 bases spanning the gap. The CDR3 extends over 14 amino acids. Looked up from germline, CDR1 is SQVTM and CDR2 is ANQGSEA.

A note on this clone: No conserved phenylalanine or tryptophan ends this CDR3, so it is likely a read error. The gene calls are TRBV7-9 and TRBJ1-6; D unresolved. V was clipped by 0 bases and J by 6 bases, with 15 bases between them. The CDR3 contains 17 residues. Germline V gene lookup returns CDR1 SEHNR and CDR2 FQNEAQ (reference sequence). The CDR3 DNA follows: TGTGCCAGCAGCTTAGCGCTGGGCCGTGGGCTTAATTCACCCCTCCACCTT. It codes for CASSLALGRGLNSPLHL.

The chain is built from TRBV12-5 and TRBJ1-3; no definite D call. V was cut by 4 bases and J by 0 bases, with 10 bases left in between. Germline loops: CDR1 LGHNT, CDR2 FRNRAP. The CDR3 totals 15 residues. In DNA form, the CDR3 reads TGTGCTAGTGGTTCGACGGTTCTCTCTGGAAACACCATATATTTT. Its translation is CASGSTVLSGNTIYF.

The CDR3 DNA is TGTGCCAGCGGAGGGGCGCTAACTATGTCGGGCTACACCTTC. Translation: CASGGALTMSGYTF. This chain links TRBV7-2 with TRBJ1-2; D may be TRBD1 (5 bases). The germline V gene has CDR1 SGHTA and CDR2 FQGNSA. Trimming left V 8 bases short and J 8 bases short, with 21 bases between. The CDR3 is 14 amino acids.

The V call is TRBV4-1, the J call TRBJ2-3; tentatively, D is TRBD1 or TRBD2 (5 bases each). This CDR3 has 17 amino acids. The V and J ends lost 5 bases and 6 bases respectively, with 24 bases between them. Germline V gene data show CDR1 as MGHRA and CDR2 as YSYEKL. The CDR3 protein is CASSWGLLQRRRDTQYF. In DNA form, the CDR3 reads TGCGCCAGCAGCTGGGGCTTGTTGCAGCGAAGGAGGGATACGCAGTATTTT.

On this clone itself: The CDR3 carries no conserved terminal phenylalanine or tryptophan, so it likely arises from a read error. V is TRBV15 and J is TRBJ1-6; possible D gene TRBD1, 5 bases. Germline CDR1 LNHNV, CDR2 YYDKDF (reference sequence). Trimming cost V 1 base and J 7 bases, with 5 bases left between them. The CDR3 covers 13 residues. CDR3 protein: CATSRGGNSPLHL. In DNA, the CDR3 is TGTGCCACCAGCAGAGGGGGGAATTCACCCCTCCACCTT.